These 30 T cell receptor beta chains were all obtained from the same sample, sequenced in a study of human T cells and chemical hapten exposure. TCRdb used MiXCR to reprocess the 5' RACE reads, holding one entry per CDR3 protein. The sample consists of about 140,000 distinct CDR3 sequences, around 4.4% of them appearing once. Unfractionated whole blood yielded total RNA. These receptors were collected from a female donor in good health.

This clonotype was counted many times. The V call is TRBV15, the J call TRBJ1-4; D is undetermined. V was cut by 3 bases and J by 6 bases, with 17 bases left in between. Germline loops: CDR1 LNHNV, CDR2 YYDKDF (reference sequence). The CDR3 runs 16 residues. As DNA, the CDR3 is TGTGCCACCAGCAGGGCAAAGTCGCGATCCTATGAAAAACTGTTTTTT. It is translated as CATSRAKSRSYEKLFF.

This clonotype has at least ten counts. The chain links TRBV6-2 or TRBV6-3 to TRBJ1-2, with D unresolved. The V end was cut by 6 bases, the J end by 0 bases, with 8 bases between. The length of the CDR3 is 13 residues. Germline V gives CDR1 MNHEY, CDR2 SVGEGT. The CDR3 coding sequence is TGTGCCAGCAGGGCCCCCGCTAACTATGGCTACACCTTC. The encoded protein is CASRAPANYGYTF.

This clonotype was recorded at least ten times. This chain uses TRBV2 with TRBJ2-1, with no clear D. The CDR3 is 15 amino acids. The ends were cut back, 8 bases at V and 0 bases at J, with 14 bases in the middle. CDR1 and CDR2 from the germline V gene are SNHLY and FYNNEI. The CDR3 DNA follows: TGTGCCAGCGTCCCGTGGCCGAGCTCCTACAATGAGCAGTTCTTC. Translation gives CASVPWPSSYNEQFF.

This clonotype showed up many times. The chain recombines TRBV20-1 with TRBJ2-3; 7 nucleotides align to TRBD2. Germline assignment: CDR1 DFQATT and CDR2 SNEGSKA (reference sequence). The CDR3 spans 14 residues. V lost 5 bases and J lost 3; bases outside the gene matches: 8. This CDR3 reads CSAPASGGTDTQYF. CDR3 DNA sequence: TGCAGTGCTCCAGCTAGCGGCGGGACAGATACGCAGTATTTT.

This clonotype has more than one count but fewer than ten. This chain links TRBV5-6 with TRBJ1-1; D is uncertain. Germline CDR1 and CDR2: SGHDT and YYEEEE. Trimming stripped 0 bases from V and 3 bases from J, with 12 bases between. The CDR3 totals 15 residues. CDR3 loop: CASSLGHAGYTEAFF. CDR3 sequence (DNA): TGTGCCAGCAGCTTGGGTCATGCCGGATACACTGAAGCTTTCTTT. Together with reference TRBV5-6 and TRBJ1-1, the CDR3 gives the full variable domain: DAGVTQSPTHLIKTRGQQVTLRCSPKSGHDTVSWYQQALGQGPQFIFQYYEEEERQRGNFPDRFSGHQFPNYSSELNVNALLLGDSALYLCASSLGHAGYTEAFFGQGTRLTVV.

This clonotype was recorded many times. The chain couples TRBV7-9 to TRBJ1-1; TRBD1 matches 8 bases. Germline V gene data show CDR1 as SEHNR and CDR2 as FQNEAQ (reference sequence). The CDR3 spans 17 residues. The trim removed 6 bases at V and 3 bases at J, leaving 15 bases unmatched. For the CDR3, the DNA is TGTGCCAGCAGAGCTTTGAGACAGGGGCTCGGATACACTGAAGCTTTCTTT. It translates to CASRALRQGLGYTEAFF.

The chain couples TRBV9 to TRBJ1-3, with TRBD1 as a possible D gene (6 bases). The CDR3 totals 16 residues. Between the trimmed V and J ends, which lost 4 bases and 2 bases, there was a span of 16 bases. Germline V gene data show CDR1 as SGDLS and CDR2 as YYNGEE. The CDR3 DNA reads as TGTGCCAGCAGCCCACAAGGGGGTCCTACTGGAAACACCATATATTTT. Protein sequence: CASSPQGGPTGNTIYF.

This clonotype has at least ten counts. This chain links TRBV24-1 with TRBJ2-7, with TRBD2 matching 9 bases. Germline V gene sequence: CDR1 KGHDR, CDR2 SFDVKD. The CDR3 length is 18 residues. The J segment lost 2 bases and the V segment lost 5 bases, leaving 15 bases of the junction unmatched. CDR3 residues: CATSAVNKAGGTPYEQYF. In DNA, the CDR3 is TGTGCCACCAGTGCAGTGAATAAAGCGGGGGGAACTCCCTACGAGCAGTACTTC.

Ten or more counts support this clonotype. This chain joins TRBV18 and TRBJ2-1, with a possible D match to TRBD1 (6 bases). The V and J ends lost 3 bases and 7 bases respectively, with 19 bases between them. CDR3 length: 16 residues. CDR1 and CDR2 from the germline V gene are KGHSH and LQKENI. The CDR3 region is CASSPLGQGAQNEQFF. CDR3 sequence (DNA): TGTGCCAGCTCACCGTTGGGACAAGGGGCGCAGAATGAGCAGTTCTTC.

This clonotype was detected many times. The V call is TRBV19, the J call TRBJ2-1; a possible D gene is TRBD1 (6 bases). Between the trimmed V and J ends, which lost 8 bases and 6 bases, there was a span of 11 bases. This CDR3 region has 12 residues. CDR1 is LNHDA and CDR2 is SQIVND in the germline V gene (reference sequence). The CDR3 sequence is CASGEGGNEQFF. The CDR3 DNA follows: TGTGCCAGTGGGGAAGGGGGCAATGAGCAGTTCTTC.

There are many counts of this clonotype. The genes are TRBV5-1 and TRBJ2-1; TRBD1 aligns across 10 bases. The CDR3 length is 15 residues. Per the germline V gene, CDR1 is SGHRS and CDR2 is YFSETQ. The trim removed 0 bases at V and 5 bases at J, leaving 2 bases unmatched. CDR3 nucleotide sequence: TGCGCCAGCAGCTTGGGGACAGGGGGGAACAATGAGCAGTTCTTC. Amino acid sequence: CASSLGTGGNNEQFF. The full variable domain, with the rest looked up from reference TRBV5-1 and TRBJ2-1, is KAGVTQTPRYLIKTRGQQVTLSCSPISGHRSVSWYQQTPGQGLQFLFEYFSETQRNKGNFPGRFSGRQFSNSRSEMNVSTLELGDSALYLCASSLGTGGNNEQFFGPGTRLTVL.

This clonotype was seen repeatedly, ten times or more. The chain employs TRBV2 and TRBJ1-6; D is uncertain. The CDR3 is 18 amino acids. Germline V lookup: CDR1 SNHLY, CDR2 FYNNEI. Between the trimmed V and J ends, which lost 2 bases and 9 bases, there was a span of 23 bases. The CDR3 bases are TGTGCCAGCAGTGAAAGCTTTGGGCCCGGAGTCGGGTTTTCACCCCTCCACTTT. This sequence encodes CASSESFGPGVGFSPLHF.

This clonotype was counted ten times or more. The CDR3 DNA follows: TGTGCCAGCAGACCCAGTGGGACCCCAGATACGCAGTATTTT. Its protein is CASRPSGTPDTQYF. The rearrangement uses TRBV6-2 or TRBV6-3 and TRBJ2-3; D may match TRBD1 or TRBD2 (5 bases each). V was shortened by 6 bases and J by 4 bases, with 14 bases between the two germline ends. CDR3 length: 14 amino acids. Germline values: CDR1 MNHEY, CDR2 SVGEGT.

This clonotype was detected ten times or more. The chain recombines TRBV18 with TRBJ1-1; TRBD1 might be the D (5 bases). Germline loops: CDR1 KGHSH, CDR2 LQKENI. The CDR3 has 15 residues. V was pared by 4 bases and J by 5 bases, with 17 bases between. In nucleotides, the CDR3 is TGTGCCAGCTCACAACCCGGGACCCGAGAGACTGAAGCTTTCTTT. This codes for CASSQPGTRETEAFF.

This clonotype was seen repeatedly, ten times or more. This chain uses TRBV12-3 or TRBV12-4 with TRBJ2-7, with 7 bases identical to TRBD2. V lost 1 base to trimming and J lost 6 bases; unmatched junction nucleotides: 6. The CDR3 is made up of 14 amino acids. As DNA, the CDR3 is TGTGCCAGCAGTTTAGGGACTAGGATCTCCGAGCAGTACTTC. Translated: CASSLGTRISEQYF.

Many counts were recorded for this clonotype. The gene calls are TRBV7-2 and TRBJ2-3, with D perhaps TRBD1 (6 bases). The V and J ends lost 1 base and 5 bases respectively, with 22 bases between them. This CDR3 is built from 18 residues. From germline, CDR1 is SGHTA and CDR2 FQGNSA. CDR3 in amino acids: CASSLVLASRGRKDTQYF. CDR3 bases: TGTGCCAGCAGCTTAGTACTGGCTAGCAGGGGAAGGAAAGATACGCAGTATTTT.

This clonotype was picked up many times. J is TRBJ1-1 and V is TRBV20-1; D is undetermined. V was cut by 6 bases and J by 1 base, with 6 bases left in between. This CDR3 has 11 residues. From germline, CDR1 is DFQATT and CDR2 SNEGSKA (reference sequence). The DNA of the CDR3 is TGCAGTGCCCAGAGGAACACTGAAGCTTTCTTT. Protein sequence: CSAQRNTEAFF.

V usage is TRBV7-9 and J usage is TRBJ2-1; no clear D. Looked up from germline, CDR1 is SEHNR and CDR2 is FQNEAQ (reference sequence). V lost 2 bases and J lost 3, with 8 bases in between. The CDR3 spans 14 residues. The CDR3 here is CASSLIGNYNEQFF. The CDR3 DNA sequence: TGTGCCAGCAGCTTAATTGGCAACTACAATGAGCAGTTCTTC.

This clonotype was seen only a few times. The chain couples TRBV2 to TRBJ1-2; 9 bases align to TRBD1. The CDR3 has 15 residues. The trim removed 7 bases at V and 4 bases at J, leaving 10 bases unmatched. Germline values: CDR1 SNHLY, CDR2 FYNNEI. The CDR3 here is CASKKDRGERYGYTF. DNA for the CDR3: TGTGCCAGCAAAAAGGACAGGGGAGAGCGCTATGGCTACACCTTC.

This clonotype was recorded a few times. V is TRBV6-2 or TRBV6-3 and J is TRBJ2-7, with D perhaps matching TRBD1 or TRBD2 (5 bases each). CDR1 and CDR2 (germline): MNHEY, SVGEGT. The V gene lost 6 bases and the J gene lost 4 bases, with 16 bases spanning the gap. CDR3 length: 14 residues. The CDR3 loop is CASRLPGRGYEQYF. CDR3 nucleotide sequence: TGTGCCAGCAGACTTCCAGGGAGAGGATACGAGCAGTACTTC.

This clonotype was counted many times. The V gene is TRBV3-1, the J gene TRBJ1-1, with a possible D match to TRBD1 (6 bases). The germline CDR1 and CDR2 sequences are LGHDT and YNNKEL (reference sequence). The CDR3 has 14 residues. V lost 0 bases, J lost 2 bases, and 7 bases lay in between. As DNA, the CDR3 is TGTGCCAGCAGCCAAGAAGGGGGAAACACTGAAGCTTTCTTT. Residues: CASSQEGGNTEAFF.

This clonotype was found a few times. V gene TRBV5-4 combines with J gene TRBJ1-1, with 7 bases lining up with TRBD1. With 4 bases clipped from V and 5 bases from J, the junction kept 8 bases outside the gene matches. Germline V gives CDR1 SGHNT, CDR2 YYREEE (reference sequence). This CDR3 has 14 amino acids. CDR3 nucleotides: TGTGCCAGCAGCCCTCAGGGGGAAGGGACTGAAGCTTTCTTT. Protein: CASSPQGEGTEAFF. The complete variable domain, with remaining parts taken from reference TRBV5-4 and TRBJ1-1, reads ETGVTQSPTHLIKTRGQQVTLRCSSQSGHNTVSWYQQALGQGPQFIFQYYREEENGRGNFPPRFSGLQFPNYSSELNVNALELDDSALYLCASSPQGEGTEAFFGQGTRLTVV.

This clonotype has more than one count but fewer than ten. This chain connects TRBV28 to TRBJ2-4, with 9 bases fitting TRBD2. This CDR3 is 18 amino acids long. Losses at the gene ends were 7 bases for V and 2 bases for J; bases not matched to a gene: 15. Germline CDR1 MDHEN, CDR2 SYDVKM. The CDR3 is CASIPRGLAGLSKNIQYF. In DNA form, the CDR3 reads TGTGCCAGCATCCCCCGGGGCCTAGCGGGGTTGTCCAAAAACATTCAGTACTTC. The entire variable domain, with the rest obtained from reference TRBV28 and TRBJ2-4, is as follows: DVKVTQSSRYLVKRTGEKVFLECVQDMDHENMFWYRQDPGLGLRLIYFSYDVKMKEKGDIPEGYSVSREKKERFSLILESASTNQTSMYLCASIPRGLAGLSKNIQYFGAGTRLSVL.

Many counts were recorded for this clonotype. V is TRBV7-9 and J is TRBJ2-1; 8 positions agree with TRBD2. Germline trimming cut 4 bases from V and 6 bases from J; bases unmatched to any gene: 11. The CDR3 length is 16 residues. Germline V gene sequence: CDR1 SEHNR, CDR2 FQNEAQ (reference sequence). The chain's CDR3 is CASSSGEGGGPNEQFF. The CDR3 DNA is TGTGCCAGCAGCTCCGGAGAGGGCGGGGGGCCCAATGAGCAGTTCTTC.

This clonotype appeared many times. The V and J genes are TRBV9 and TRBJ2-7; either TRBD1 or TRBD2 may fit D (7 bases each). The CDR3 totals 14 residues. The V and J ends lost 8 bases and 3 bases respectively, with 18 bases between them. The germline gives CDR1 SGDLS, CDR2 YYNGEE. The CDR3: CARYDREGFYEQYF. CDR3 nucleotide sequence: TGTGCCAGGTATGACAGGGAGGGTTTCTACGAGCAGTACTTC.

The table lists this clonotype with many counts. The chain couples TRBV19 to TRBJ1-5, with 9 bases fitting TRBD1. Trimming took 5 bases from V and 4 from J; bases not matched to a gene: 12. This CDR3 comprises 17 residues. CDR1 is LNHDA, CDR2 SQIVND, per germline (reference sequence). DNA of the CDR3: TGTGCCAGTAGTTACCTACAGGGGGCGGGGGGGAATCAGCCCCAGCATTTT. Protein sequence: CASSYLQGAGGNQPQHF.

In this sample, this clonotype turned up many times. V gene TRBV6-4 combines with J gene TRBJ2-2; weak D call: TRBD2 (7 bases). The CDR3 totals 15 residues. Germline CDR1 is MRHNA and CDR2 is SNTAGT. V gave up 3 bases and J gave up 4 bases, with 12 bases separating them. CDR3 sequence: CASSEEGEGTGELFF. The CDR3, as DNA: TGTGCCAGCAGTGAAGAGGGGGAGGGCACCGGGGAGCTGTTTTTT.

Many counts were recorded for this clonotype. CDR3 sequence: CASSSDGMPSGNTIYF. Written as DNA, the CDR3 is TGCGCCAGCAGCTCGGATGGGATGCCATCTGGAAACACCATATATTTT. The chain uses TRBV5-1 and TRBJ1-3; no clear D. Germline CDR1 SGHRS, CDR2 YFSETQ. Deletions cut 3 bases from V and 1 base from J, with 14 bases between. This CDR3 region has 16 residues.

The chain joins TRBV6-5 to TRBJ1-1, with TRBD1 identical over 10 bases. V trimming: 4 bases; J trimming: 4 bases; junction bases outside the gene matches: 6. Per the germline V gene, CDR1 is MNHEY and CDR2 is SVGAGI. The CDR3 runs to 15 residues. Here the CDR3 reads CASSLTGQGVTEAFF. CDR3 DNA sequence: TGTGCCAGCAGTTTGACCGGACAGGGGGTCACTGAAGCTTTCTTT.

This clonotype was found many times. This chain connects TRBV4-2 to TRBJ2-1; tentatively, D is TRBD2 (6 bases). V was pared by 4 bases and J by 5 bases, with 12 bases between. Germline values: CDR1 LGHNA, CDR2 YNFKEQ. This CDR3 has 14 residues. The CDR3 loop reads CASSPWGVNNEQFF. CDR3 DNA: TGTGCCAGCAGCCCCTGGGGGGTAAACAATGAGCAGTTCTTC.